This TCR beta chain was documented in a study of T cell responses to AZD1222 COVID-19 vaccine (dated by TCRdb to 2020 to 2023). The study in broad terms: TCR sequencing was performed for approximately 240 trial participants, of whom about 200 were given two doses of AZD1222 and around 25 were given two doses of MenACWY control vaccine. Trial participants were enrolled into age subgroups of 18-55, 56-69 and 70-plus years, which contained approximately 150, 30 and 60 TCR-sequenced participants, respectively.

Taken with the paper, the label for time point translates to: baseline before first vaccination. In the paper's terms, the treatment or condition label means: meningococcal conjugate vaccine given as trial control. Vaccinee samples were obtained from the UK trials COV001 and COV002, which included a single-blind randomized controlled phase 2/3 trial of AZD1222 (ChAdOx1 nCoV-19) in healthy adults. Trial participant PBMC samples were collected at day 0 and day 28 after the second dose for TCRbeta chain sequencing. On the study overall, not on this receptor specifically: Conclusions about previously exposed vaccinees were limited because only a handful of AZD1222 recipients were SARS-CoV-2 seropositive at baseline. The 56-69-year group was small, and its depth increase did not reach significance, likely because of low power. CD4 TCRs associated with the vaccine covered the entire spike protein, and the dominant responses were in regions 160-218 and 743-854. Nearly half of unique spike-specific TCRs reportedly recognized epitopes outside regions mutated in the B.1.351 and B.1.1.7 variants. After two AZD1222 doses, spike-specific TCR breadth and depth were significantly higher than at day 0 and than in MenACWY recipients. Most participants were white British and females outnumbered males, and the authors suggested that clonal diversity may have been underestimated. Because no samples from the day 14 peak response were available, repertoires could be characterized only after the peak T cell response.

The V end loses 0 bases and the J end loses 2 bases, and a stretch of 11 bases separates them. Looking up the germline V gene yields CDR1 MNHEY and CDR2 SVGAGI. The CDR3 starts with the cysteine, ends with the phenylalanine, and has 15 residues. Just the 45-base CDR3 DNA is kept, in frame starting at base 1. Worth noting for this clone: Its antigen is unknown. It has no much larger one-base neighbor in the sample; base qualities were not kept.

The CDR3 regions of human TCRbeta chains were analyzed by immunosequencing. The source study handled its data this way. Repertoire TCRs were checked for matches against a reference library of SARS-CoV-2-specific TCRs that had been generated using the MIRA antigen-specificity platform. Breadth was defined as the fraction of unique TCRs that were SARS-CoV-2-associated, and depth was defined as the fraction of total T cells that were SARS-CoV-2-associated. Using the MIRA data, every spike-specific TCR was mapped to the spike region that the TCR reacted to and assigned to either a CD4 or a CD8 class. Log10-transformed breadth and depth values were compared by one-way ANOVA with Sidak's multiple comparisons tests. As stored in TCRdb, this immuneACCESS dataset retains in-frame rearrangements with V and J assigned. A fraction of the clones does not appear; measured against another copy, unresolved V genes explain less than half of the discrepancy, and the remainder lacks a known reason. V and J calls and clone size are copied from that table; D and trimming were computed from the DNA. The sample table contains about 120,000 clones; only one count was recorded for less than 95% of them. The top ten clones comprise about 4.4% of the sample.

This specimen was peripheral blood, taken on day 0 of MenACWY control vaccination. This TCR came from an adult in good health. The V and J segments used are TRBV6-5 and TRBJ2-7; the D gene is possibly TRBD1 or TRBD2, with 5 bases matching each. The CDR3 corresponds to CASSYSGVVAYEQYF. The nucleotide sequence reads TGTGCCAGCAGTTACTCGGGGGTCGTGGCCTACGAGCAGTACTTC.